This T cell receptor beta chain came from a study of T cells expressing NK-cell markers. Study-wide results and caveats: In about six donors, dominant CD3+CD56+NKG2C+ clonotypes ranked among the top 10 CD8+ clonotypes.

As to this clonotype: Antigen unknown.

UMIs accompanied the 5'RACE template switching by which TCR beta cDNA was made. TCRdb reanalyzed the 5' RACE reads and collapses them to one entry per CDR3 protein, without DNA. There are 400,000 or so distinct CDR3 sequences in the sample, with around a tenth held by the top ten. Germline CDR1 is SGHRS and CDR2 is YFSETQ. CDR3 length: 14 amino acids. The sequence was obtained from a woman in her forties or fifties in good health. Source material: blood T cells: a sorted CD56 or NKG2C T cell subset, CD4+ or CD8+ T cells, or bulk PBMC T cells (not recorded which). The rearrangement links TRBV5-1 to TRBJ1-6. CDR3 protein: CASSLGGADSPLHF.